This T cell receptor beta chain stems from a study of Ad26.COV2.S vaccination and SARS-CoV-2 variants. The treatment here: over 15 received Ad26.COV2.S at low or high dose, single or two shots; several received placebo; per-sample allocation not given. Samples were taken on day 63 after the first vaccine or placebo injection. Germline CDR1 and CDR2: MNHNY and SVGAGI (reference sequence). Trimming took 6 bases from V and 1 from J, leaving 9 bases between them. The CDR3 length is 13 residues. General observations from the study: With respect to non-spike TCR breadth, vaccine and placebo recipients were similar.

Remarks on this clone: The antigen is unknown.

The protocol was immunoSEQ multiplex PCR, while the TCRdb copy is restricted to in-frame clones and leaves out a portion. The sample contains about 400,000 clones, about 91% of which appear only once. The sequence was obtained from a person between 18 and 60 years old who received the Ad26.COV2.S COVID-19 vaccine or a placebo. Here the sequenced sample was peripheral blood, taken in a trial of Ad26.COV2.S vaccine versus placebo. This rearrangement joins TRBV6-6 to TRBJ2-5, with D possibly being TRBD2 (5 bases). This CDR3 is CASRPLAQETQYF. Here the CDR3 DNA reads TGTGCCAGCAGGCCCCTAGCCCAAGAGACCCAGTACTTC.